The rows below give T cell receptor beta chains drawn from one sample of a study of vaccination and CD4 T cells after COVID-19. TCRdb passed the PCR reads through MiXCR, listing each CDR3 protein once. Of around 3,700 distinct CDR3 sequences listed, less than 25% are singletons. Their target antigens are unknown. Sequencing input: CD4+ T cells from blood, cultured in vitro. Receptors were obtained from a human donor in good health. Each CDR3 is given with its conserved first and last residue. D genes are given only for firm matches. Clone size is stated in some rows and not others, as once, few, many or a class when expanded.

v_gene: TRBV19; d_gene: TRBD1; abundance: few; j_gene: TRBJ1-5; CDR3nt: TGTGCCAGTAGTGTAACGGGACAGCTCAATCAGCCCCAGCATTTT; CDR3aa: CASSVTGQLNQPQHF
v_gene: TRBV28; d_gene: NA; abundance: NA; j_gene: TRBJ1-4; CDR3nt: TGTGCCAGCAGACGACAAGTTAATGAAAAACTGTTTTTT; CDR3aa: CASRRQVNEKLFF
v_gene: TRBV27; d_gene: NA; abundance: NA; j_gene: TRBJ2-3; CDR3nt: TGTGCCAGCAGTTTATTACTCGGGGGCGGGACAGATACGCAGTATTTT; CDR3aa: CASSLLLGGGTDTQYF
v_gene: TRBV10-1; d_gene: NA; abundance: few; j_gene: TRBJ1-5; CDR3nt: TGCGCCAGCAGTGGATCCCGGGCTTATAGCAATCAGCCCCAGCATTTT; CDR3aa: CASSGSRAYSNQPQHF
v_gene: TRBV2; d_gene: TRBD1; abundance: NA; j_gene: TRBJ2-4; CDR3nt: TGTGCCAGCAGCATTAGACAGGGGTTAGGCAAAAACATTCAGTACTTC; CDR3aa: CASSIRQGLGKNIQYF
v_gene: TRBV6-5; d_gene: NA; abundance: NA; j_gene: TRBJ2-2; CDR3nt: TGTGCCAGCAGTTCGACAGGGGAGCTGTTTTTT; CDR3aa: CASSSTGELFF
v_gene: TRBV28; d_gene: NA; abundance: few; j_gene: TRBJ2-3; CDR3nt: TGTGCCAGCAGTTCCTCGGGGAGGGATACGCAGTATTTT; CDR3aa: CASSSSGRDTQYF
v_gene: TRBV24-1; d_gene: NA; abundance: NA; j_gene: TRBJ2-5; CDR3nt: TGTGCCACCAGTGACCAAGGAAGGCCGACACAAGAGACCCAGTACTTC; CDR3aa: CATSDQGRPTQETQYF
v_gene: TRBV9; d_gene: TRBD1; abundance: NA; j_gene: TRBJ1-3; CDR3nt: TGTGTCAGCAGCGGGGGGACAGGCCCGATGGCCCTATATTTT; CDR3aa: CVSSGGTGPMALYF
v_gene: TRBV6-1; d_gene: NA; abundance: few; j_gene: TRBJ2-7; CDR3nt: TGTGCCAGCAGGGAGGGACCCTACGAGCAGTACTTC; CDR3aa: CASREGPYEQYF
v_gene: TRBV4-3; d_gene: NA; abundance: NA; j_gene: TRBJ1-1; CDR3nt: TGCGCCAGCAGCCAAGAGAGGGGGGTGGCTGAAGCTTTCTTT; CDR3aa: CASSQERGVAEAFF
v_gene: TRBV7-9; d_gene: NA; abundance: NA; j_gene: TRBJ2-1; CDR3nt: TGTGCCAGCAGCTTAGGGTCCACCACCTATGACAATGAGCAGTTCTTC; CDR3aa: CASSLGSTTYDNEQFF
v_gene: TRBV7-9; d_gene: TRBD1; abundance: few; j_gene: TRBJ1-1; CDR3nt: TGTGCCAGCAGCTTAGGGACAGGGTATGGTGAAGCTTTCTTT; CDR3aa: CASSLGTGYGEAFF
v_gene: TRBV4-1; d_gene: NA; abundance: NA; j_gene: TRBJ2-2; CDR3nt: TGCGCCAGCAGCCAAGAGCGGGGCGCTGGTAGTCCCGGGGAGCTGTTTTTT; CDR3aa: CASSQERGAGSPGELFF
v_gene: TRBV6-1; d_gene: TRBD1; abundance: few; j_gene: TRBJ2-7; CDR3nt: TGTGCCAGCAGCAGACAGGGGGGAACCTACGAGCAGTACTTC; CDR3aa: CASSRQGGTYEQYF
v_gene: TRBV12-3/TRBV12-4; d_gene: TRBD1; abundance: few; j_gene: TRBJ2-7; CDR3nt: TGTGCCAGCAGTCAGCAGGGACAGGGGGCCGAGCAGTACTTC; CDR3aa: CASSQQGQGAEQYF
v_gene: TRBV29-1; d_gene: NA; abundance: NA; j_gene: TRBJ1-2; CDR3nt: TGCAGCGTTGGGTCCGGTGGCTACACCTTC; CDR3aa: CSVGSGGYTF
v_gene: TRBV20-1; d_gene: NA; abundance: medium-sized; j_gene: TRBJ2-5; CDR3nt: TGCAGTGCTAGAGATGTTCGGCGCGGAGGAGAGACCCAGTACTTC; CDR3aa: CSARDVRRGGETQYF
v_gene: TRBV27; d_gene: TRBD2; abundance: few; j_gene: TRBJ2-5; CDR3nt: TGTGCCAGCACCACCATCCATCTAGCGGGAGGTCGATTGGAGACCCAGTACTTC; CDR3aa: CASTTIHLAGGRLETQYF
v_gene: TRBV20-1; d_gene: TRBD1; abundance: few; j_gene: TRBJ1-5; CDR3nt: TGCAGTGGCGGAAAAGGGGGCGCGGGTAAGGAGCCCCAGCATTTT; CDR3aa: CSGGKGGAGKEPQHF
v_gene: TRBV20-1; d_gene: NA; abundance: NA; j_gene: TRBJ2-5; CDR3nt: TGCAGTGCCAAACGAGAAACAGGGCTCGAGACCCAGTACTTC; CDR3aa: CSAKRETGLETQYF
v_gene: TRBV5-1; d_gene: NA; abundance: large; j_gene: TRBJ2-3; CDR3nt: TGCGCCAGCAGCTTGGTCGCCCAAACTAGCACAGATACGCAGTATTTT; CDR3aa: CASSLVAQTSTDTQYF
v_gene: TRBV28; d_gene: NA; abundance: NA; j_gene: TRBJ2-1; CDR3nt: TGTGCCAGCAGTTCGGTTTTATTCACCTACAATGAGCAGTTCTTC; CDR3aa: CASSSVLFTYNEQFF
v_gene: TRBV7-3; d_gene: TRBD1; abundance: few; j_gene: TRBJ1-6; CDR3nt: TGTGCCAGCAGCCCCTCGGACAGGGGAGGGTCGGCACCCCTCCACTTT; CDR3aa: CASSPSDRGGSAPLHF
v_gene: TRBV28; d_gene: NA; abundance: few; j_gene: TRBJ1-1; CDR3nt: TGTGCCAGCAGTCAACACTTCACGAAGGGGGAAGCTTTCTTT; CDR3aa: CASSQHFTKGEAFF
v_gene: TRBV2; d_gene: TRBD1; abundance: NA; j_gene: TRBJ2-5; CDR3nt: TGTGCCAGCAGTGTGATGGGACAGGGGGGGTGGGAGACCCAGTATTTC; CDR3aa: CASSVMGQGGWETQYF
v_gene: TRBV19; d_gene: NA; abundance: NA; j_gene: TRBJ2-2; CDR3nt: TGTGCCAGTAAAGACGGGGTCGGGGAGCTGTTTTTT; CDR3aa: CASKDGVGELFF
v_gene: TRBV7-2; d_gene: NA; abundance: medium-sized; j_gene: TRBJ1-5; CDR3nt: TGTGCCAGCGGTCTGTATAGCAATCAGCCCCAGCATTTT; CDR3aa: CASGLYSNQPQHF
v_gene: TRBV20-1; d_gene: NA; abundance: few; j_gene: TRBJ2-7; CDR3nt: TGCAGTGGGGGAACATCTTCCTACGAGCAGTACTTC; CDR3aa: CSGGTSSYEQYF
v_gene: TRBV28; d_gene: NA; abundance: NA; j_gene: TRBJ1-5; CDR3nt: TGTGCCAGCACCCGAGGGGGGGCGGTCAATCAGCCCCAGCATTTT; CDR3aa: CASTRGGAVNQPQHF
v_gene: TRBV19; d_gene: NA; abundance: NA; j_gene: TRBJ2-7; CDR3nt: TGTGCCACCACCTCCAACACGGCGATTCAGTACTTC; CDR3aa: CATTSNTAIQYF
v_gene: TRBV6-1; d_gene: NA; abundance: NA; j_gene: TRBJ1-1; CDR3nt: TGTGCCAGCAGCGTCCTCCCTATGAGCACTGAAGCTTTCTTT; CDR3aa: CASSVLPMSTEAFF
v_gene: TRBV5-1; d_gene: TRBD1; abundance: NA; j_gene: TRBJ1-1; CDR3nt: TGCGCCAGCAGCAGGGACAGCATGAACACTGAAGCTTTCTTT; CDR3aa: CASSRDSMNTEAFF
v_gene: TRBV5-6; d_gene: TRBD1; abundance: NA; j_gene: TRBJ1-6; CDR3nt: TGTGCCAGCAGCTTACAGGGGGCTGTAGATAATTCACCCCTCCACTTT; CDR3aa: CASSLQGAVDNSPLHF
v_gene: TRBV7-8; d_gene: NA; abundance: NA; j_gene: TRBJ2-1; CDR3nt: TGTGCCAGCAGCAAGGGGCAGGGTGCCTACAATGAGCAGTTCTTC; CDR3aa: CASSKGQGAYNEQFF
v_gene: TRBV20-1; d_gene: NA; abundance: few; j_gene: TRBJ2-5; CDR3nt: TGCAGTGTTGGGACTTCCAAGGAGACCCAGTACTTC; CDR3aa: CSVGTSKETQYF
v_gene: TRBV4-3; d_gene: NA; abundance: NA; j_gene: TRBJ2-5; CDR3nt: TGCGCCAGCAGCCAGAACCAAGTCCAAGAGACCCAGTACTTC; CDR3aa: CASSQNQVQETQYF
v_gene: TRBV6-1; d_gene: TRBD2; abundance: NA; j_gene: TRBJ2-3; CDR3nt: TGTGCCAGCAGTGAAAATAGCGGGGGGGCCGTGGATACGCAGTATTTT; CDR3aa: CASSENSGGAVDTQYF
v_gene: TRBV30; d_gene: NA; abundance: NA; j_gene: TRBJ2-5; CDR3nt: TGTGCCTGGAGTAGGAGGTCCTCGGAGACCCAGTACTTC; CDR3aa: CAWSRRSSETQYF
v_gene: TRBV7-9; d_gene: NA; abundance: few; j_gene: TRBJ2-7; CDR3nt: TGTGCCAGCAGCTCGTCCGGGGGCGTCTACGAGCAGTACTTC; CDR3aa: CASSSSGGVYEQYF
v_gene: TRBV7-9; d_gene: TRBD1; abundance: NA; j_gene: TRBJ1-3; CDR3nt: TGTGCCAGCAGCAAGGGACAGCAAGGAAACACCATATATTTT; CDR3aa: CASSKGQQGNTIYF
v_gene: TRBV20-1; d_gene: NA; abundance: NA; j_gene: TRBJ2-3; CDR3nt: TGCAGCCCATCTAGCGCTAGCACAGATACGCAGTATTTT; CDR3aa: CSPSSASTDTQYF
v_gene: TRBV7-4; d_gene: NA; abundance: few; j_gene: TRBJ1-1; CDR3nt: TGTGCCAGCAGCGTAGTGTCGGGGTACACTGAAGCTTTCTTT; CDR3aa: CASSVVSGYTEAFF
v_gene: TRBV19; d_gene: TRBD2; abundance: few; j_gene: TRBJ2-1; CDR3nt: TGTGCCAGTCGCAGAACTAGCGACTCCTACAATGAGCAGTTCTTC; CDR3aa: CASRRTSDSYNEQFF
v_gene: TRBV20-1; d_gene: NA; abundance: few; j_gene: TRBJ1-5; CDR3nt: TGCAGTGCTCCACAAAAGGGAACTAGCAATCAGCCCCAGCATTTT; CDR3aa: CSAPQKGTSNQPQHF
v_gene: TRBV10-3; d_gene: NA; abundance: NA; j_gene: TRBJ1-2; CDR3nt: TGTGCCATCAGTGAGTCGATTTTCGGGGCAGGGGAGAACTATGGCTACACCTTC; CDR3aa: CAISESIFGAGENYGYTF
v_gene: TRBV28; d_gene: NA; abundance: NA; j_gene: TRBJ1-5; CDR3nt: TGTGCCAGCAGTTCCTTGAGTCTTCCCCAGCATTTT; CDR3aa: CASSSLSLPQHF
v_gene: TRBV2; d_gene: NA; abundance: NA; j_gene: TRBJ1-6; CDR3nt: TGTGCCAGCAGTGGGGGACCAACAAATCACTCACCCCTCCACTTT; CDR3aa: CASSGGPTNHSPLHF
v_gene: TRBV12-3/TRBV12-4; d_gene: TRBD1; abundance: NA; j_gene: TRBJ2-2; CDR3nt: TGTGCCAGCAGCCGACAGGGATTCGCCGGGGAGCTGTTTTTT; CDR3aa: CASSRQGFAGELFF
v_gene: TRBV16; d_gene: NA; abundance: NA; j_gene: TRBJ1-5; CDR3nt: TGTGCCAGCAGCCTAGAAGGGTTGGTAATCAATCAGCCCCAGCATTTT; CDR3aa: CASSLEGLVINQPQHF
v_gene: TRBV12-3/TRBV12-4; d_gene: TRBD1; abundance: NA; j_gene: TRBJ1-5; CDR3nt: TGTGCCAGCAGCCAGGGACAGAATAAGTTCCAGCCCCAGCATTTT; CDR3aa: CASSQGQNKFQPQHF
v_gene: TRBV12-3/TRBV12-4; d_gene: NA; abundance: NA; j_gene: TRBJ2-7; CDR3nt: TGTGCCAGCAGTTTTGAAATATCCCGGGACCTTACCTACGAGCAGTACTTC; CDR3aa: CASSFEISRDLTYEQYF
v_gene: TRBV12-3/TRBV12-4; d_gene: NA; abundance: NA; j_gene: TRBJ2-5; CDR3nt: TGTGCCAGCAGTTTTTCCGGGCCACAAGAGACCCAGTACTTC; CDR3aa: CASSFSGPQETQYF
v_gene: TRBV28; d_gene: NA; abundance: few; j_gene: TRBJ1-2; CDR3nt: TGTGCCAGCAGGGTCGGACAGATCTATGGCTACACCTTC; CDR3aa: CASRVGQIYGYTF
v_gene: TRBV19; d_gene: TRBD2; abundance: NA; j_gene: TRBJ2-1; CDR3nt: TGTGCCAGTAGTATCGGGAGCGGGAGTTTTTATGAGCAGTTCTTC; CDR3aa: CASSIGSGSFYEQFF